This TCR beta chain was sequenced in a study of identifying expanded T cells in peripheral blood. TCRdb's copy holds only in-frame clones and misses some; the assay was immunoSEQ multiplex PCR. This table has roughly 86,000 clones, approximately 85% appearing once. The CDR3 contains 15 residues. Looked up from germline, CDR1 is SGHNT and CDR2 is YENEEA. The ends lost 5 bases at V and 3 bases at J; junction bases unmatched: 5. The receptor's source is a person between 18 and 75 years old in good health. J is TRBJ2-3 and V is TRBV11-3; 10 bases are a match to TRBD2. Material: blood. CDR3: CASSLLAGNTDTQYF. In DNA, the CDR3 is TGTGCCAGCAGCCTACTAGCGGGGAATACAGATACGCAGTATTTT. Together with reference TRBV11-3 and TRBJ2-3, the CDR3 gives the full variable domain: EAGVVQSPRYKIIEKKQPVAFWCNPISGHNTLYWYLQNLGQGPELLIRYENEEAVDDSQLPKDRFSAERLKGVDSTLKIQPAELGDSAVYLCASSLLAGNTDTQYFGPGTRLTVL.